Listed below are T cell receptor beta chains from one sample, sequenced in a study of T cell changes during pregnancy in multiple sclerosis. Using immunoSEQ multiplex PCR, the repertoire was profiled, and TCRdb retains in-frame clones only, with some absent. Of about 67,000 clones listed, about 91% are singletons. Sequenced material: peripheral blood, taken in the first trimester of pregnancy. The origin of the receptors is a female donor with multiple sclerosis, enrolled in a pregnancy study. CDR3s include the opening cysteine and the closing phenylalanine or tryptophan. The D gene is left open where the match is weak. Clone size is not always given. Where it is, it says once, few, many or a class for expanded clones.

d_gene: -; j_gene: TRBJ2-5; abundance: -; v_gene: TRBV27; CDR3nt: TGTGCCAGCAGTGCACTAGGACAAGAGACCCAGTACTTC; CDR3aa: CASSALGQETQYF
d_gene: TRBD2; j_gene: TRBJ2-1; abundance: -; v_gene: TRBV27; CDR3nt: TGTGCCAGAAGACTAGCGGGGACTGAGCAGTTCTTC; CDR3aa: CARRLAGTEQFF
d_gene: -; j_gene: TRBJ1-2; abundance: -; v_gene: TRBV10-1; CDR3nt: TGCGCCAGCAGTTCCAGGGTTCCTGGCTACACCTTC; CDR3aa: CASSSRVPGYTF
d_gene: -; j_gene: TRBJ1-2; abundance: -; v_gene: TRBV28; CDR3nt: TGTGCCAGCAGTGGGGGCAGGGCGGGGGGCTATGGCTACACCTTC; CDR3aa: CASSGGRAGGYGYTF
d_gene: -; j_gene: TRBJ1-1; abundance: -; v_gene: TRBV7-3; CDR3nt: TGTGCCAGCAGCGAATTGACAGGCGTGAACACTGAAGCTTTCTTT; CDR3aa: CASSELTGVNTEAFF
d_gene: TRBD1; j_gene: TRBJ1-2; abundance: -; v_gene: TRBV19; CDR3nt: TGTGCCAGTAGTATCGGGACAGGGGGCCAAAGCTACACCTTC; CDR3aa: CASSIGTGGQSYTF
d_gene: TRBD1; j_gene: TRBJ2-1; abundance: once; v_gene: TRBV5-8; CDR3nt: TGTGCCAGCAGCTTCCGGGACAGGGGTTTTGGGAATGAGCAGTTCTTC; CDR3aa: CASSFRDRGFGNEQFF
d_gene: -; j_gene: TRBJ1-4; abundance: many; v_gene: TRBV10-3; CDR3nt: TGTGCCATCAGTGGAGGGGGGGCGCCGCCTAATGAAAAACTGTTTTTT; CDR3aa: CAISGGGAPPNEKLFF
d_gene: TRBD1; j_gene: TRBJ1-4; abundance: -; v_gene: TRBV2; CDR3nt: TGTGCCAGCAGTGACCGGGACAGCCTTAATGAAAAACTGTTTTTT; CDR3aa: CASSDRDSLNEKLFF
d_gene: TRBD2; j_gene: TRBJ2-7; abundance: -; v_gene: TRBV5-1; CDR3nt: TGCGCCAGCACCCCATCGGGGAGCGGGAGGACCTACGAGCAGTACTTC; CDR3aa: CASTPSGSGRTYEQYF
d_gene: -; j_gene: TRBJ1-2; abundance: -; v_gene: TRBV7-2; CDR3nt: TGTGCCAGCAGCCCCGGGGGTAGGAAGCTAGGTGGCTACACCTTC; CDR3aa: CASSPGGRKLGGYTF
d_gene: -; j_gene: TRBJ2-7; abundance: -; v_gene: TRBV28; CDR3nt: TGTGCCAGCAGTTTGTCCGGTCGGGACGAGCAGTACTTC; CDR3aa: CASSLSGRDEQYF
d_gene: TRBD1; j_gene: TRBJ1-2; abundance: -; v_gene: TRBV5-1; CDR3nt: TGCGCCAGCAGCTTGAGCAGGGGGGATGGCTACACCTTC; CDR3aa: CASSLSRGDGYTF
d_gene: TRBD1; j_gene: TRBJ2-7; abundance: -; v_gene: TRBV6-6; CDR3nt: TGTGCCAGCAGTTTTCCGGGACAGGAGGAATACGAGCAGTACTTC; CDR3aa: CASSFPGQEEYEQYF
d_gene: -; j_gene: TRBJ1-1; abundance: -; v_gene: TRBV9; CDR3nt: TGTGCCAGCAGCACAACACGGAACACTGAAGCTTTCTTT; CDR3aa: CASSTTRNTEAFF